This entry features one T cell receptor (beta chain) sequence. Its specificity is not known. This sample is drawn from a study of T cell repertoires in cytomegalovirus infection. At the level of the study: Recently identified HLA-C-restricted CMV epitopes were among the peptides used. Carrying CMV and the relevant HLA type showed in public TCR beta signatures.

The CDR3 runs to 14 residues. Germline V gene sequence: CDR1 MNHEY, CDR2 SMNVEV (reference sequence). V lost 3 bases to trimming and J lost 7 bases; unmatched junction nucleotides: 3. TCRdb analysed the reads with MiXCR anew, one entry per CDR3 protein. The sample comprises 800,000 to 950,000 distinct CDR3 sequences, approximately 32% of which are singletons, and approximately 13% rests with the top ten. Study-wide findings and caveats: The ex vivo response showed dominance by HLA-C-restricted CMV-specific TCR beta clonotypes. Accumulated public TCR beta family frequency recognized individuals carrying CMV together with the relevant HLA.

The sample was cultured CD8+ T cells from PBMCs, taken from culture after CMV antigen stimulation. This clonotype was obtained from a human donor in good health (CMV status not recorded). Some clones in this sample may be carry-over from other donors' samples. This sequence joins TRBV27 and TRBJ2-2, with 9 nucleotides matching TRBD1. In DNA, the CDR3 is TGTGCCAGCAGTTTCGGGACAGGGAACGGGGAGCTGTTTTTT. Residues: CASSFGTGNGELFF.